Presented here are 17 T cell receptor beta chains from one specimen sequenced in a study of human T cells and chemical hapten exposure. As to time point: patch test 1, 2 weeks after DPC sensitization. Treatment specified: therapeutic diphenylcyclopropenone sensitization with weekly scalp DPC. TCRdb redid the calling of the RACE reads with MiXCR, one entry per CDR3 protein. The table shows roughly 180,000 distinct CDR3 sequences, with approximately 15% occurring only once. The source material was whole blood, sampled in connection with sensitization to the hapten diphenylcyclopropenone (DPC). The receptors derive from a woman in her thirties with alopecia areata. Some clones in this sample may be carry-over from other donors' samples.

This clonotype showed up just a few times. V is TRBV5-4 and J is TRBJ2-3; 7 nucleotides agree with TRBD1. V shed 0 bases, J shed 4 bases, and the junction held 2 bases outside the gene matches. Germline CDR1 is SGHNT and CDR2 is YYREEE (reference sequence). This CDR3 contains 14 residues. The CDR3 bases are TGTGCCAGCAGCTTGGGACAGGGCGCAGATACGCAGTATTTT. Its translation is CASSLGQGADTQYF.

This clonotype has a handful of counts. The CDR3 loop is CAKRRGPTGELFF. The DNA of the CDR3 is TGTGCCAAGCGGCGAGGGCCCACCGGGGAGCTGTTTTTT. The chain uses TRBV12-3 or TRBV12-4 and TRBJ2-2, with D possibly being TRBD2 (5 bases). The CDR3 consists of 13 residues. The V end was cut by 10 bases, the J end by 4 bases, with 13 bases between.

This clonotype was counted ten times or more. The chain carries TRBV28 and TRBJ1-4; D gene ambiguous. Trimming took 5 bases from V and 4 from J, leaving 17 bases between them. The CDR3 extends over 16 amino acids. Germline loops: CDR1 MDHEN, CDR2 SYDVKM. The CDR3 spells CASSHSVSPFNEKLFF. CDR3 bases: TGTGCCAGCAGTCATAGTGTCTCTCCTTTTAATGAAAAACTGTTTTTT.

The chain employs TRBV6-2 or TRBV6-3 and TRBJ2-2; D unclear. The CDR3 sequence is 17 residues long. Trimming took off 5 bases at V and 4 bases at J, with 20 bases between the two ends. CDR1 is MNHEY and CDR2 is SVGEGT in the germline V gene. The CDR3 loop is CASSDLGPRYSTGELFF. The CDR3 DNA reads as TGTGCCAGCAGTGACTTAGGGCCCAGGTACTCCACCGGGGAGCTGTTTTTT.

The chain has TRBV3-1 and TRBJ2-7; 8 positions agree with TRBD2. V was pared by 4 bases and J by 5 bases, with 10 bases of the junction left unmatched. Germline V lookup: CDR1 LGHDT, CDR2 YNNKEL (reference sequence). The CDR3 is 15 residues long. CDR3 in amino acids: CASSLIGTSTNEQYF. As DNA, the CDR3 is TGTGCCAGCAGCCTTATCGGGACTAGTACTAACGAGCAGTACTTC.

CDR3 sequence: CASHGNSPLHF. DNA for the CDR3: TGTGCCAGCCATGGTAATTCACCCCTCCACTTT. The rearrangement uses TRBV28 and TRBJ1-6; D gene unclear. Between the trimmed V and J ends, which lost 8 bases and 6 bases, there was a span of 5 bases. CDR3 length equals 11 residues. Germline V CDR1 and CDR2: MDHEN, SYDVKM.

The sample holds a few counts of this clonotype. V usage is TRBV7-8 and J usage is TRBJ2-7; D is possibly TRBD2 (5 bases). This CDR3 has 14 amino acids. Trimming pared 6 bases from V and 1 base from J, leaving 13 bases between. From germline, CDR1 is SGHVS and CDR2 FQNEAQ. The CDR3 DNA sequence: TGTGCCAGCAGTCCATCGCGGGCTTCCTACGAGCAGTACTTC. Translated: CASSPSRASYEQYF.

The chain joins TRBV12-3 or TRBV12-4 to TRBJ2-7; either TRBD1 or TRBD2 may supply D (5 bases each). The V gene lost 5 bases and the J gene lost 7 bases, with 18 bases spanning the gap. The CDR3 loop spans 14 amino acids. The CDR3 bases are TGTGCCAGCAGTCGCCCTGGGGGAGTGCGGGAGCAGTACTTC. Protein: CASSRPGGVREQYF.

This clonotype was detected a few times. The J gene is TRBJ2-5, the V gene TRBV20-1; no reliable D call. Trimming removed 4 bases at V and 5 bases at J, with 11 bases between. CDR3 length: 12 residues. Germline V lookup: CDR1 DFQATT, CDR2 SNEGSKA (reference sequence). CDR3 nucleotides: TGCAGTGCTACCTCTGGCATTGAGACCCAGTACTTC. Its protein is CSATSGIETQYF.

The chain carries TRBV20-1 and TRBJ2-3, with 10 bases fitting TRBD2. With V trimmed by 5 bases and J by 0 bases, 8 bases remained unmatched. Germline V lookup: CDR1 DFQATT, CDR2 SNEGSKA (reference sequence). The CDR3 runs 16 residues. The CDR3 region has the DNA TGCAGTGCTCTCCCCACGACTAGCGGGAGCACAGATACGCAGTATTTT. This encodes CSALPTTSGSTDTQYF.

This clonotype was picked up a small number of times. The rearrangement uses TRBV7-3 and TRBJ2-3; D might be TRBD2 (6 bases). Germline V CDR1 and CDR2: SGHTA, FQGTGA. V lost 3 bases and J 5 bases, leaving 9 bases between the germline ends. The CDR3 contains 13 residues. The CDR3 loop reads CASSLEGQDTQYF. The DNA for the CDR3 is TGTGCCAGCAGCTTGGAGGGGCAAGATACGCAGTATTTT.

This clonotype has only a few counts. The rearrangement joins TRBV20-1 to TRBJ2-7, with 10 bases aligning to TRBD2. V lost 8 bases and J lost 5; bases outside the gene matches: 6. The CDR3 has 12 amino acids. Germline V gives CDR1 DFQATT, CDR2 SNEGSKA (reference sequence). For the CDR3, the DNA is TGCAGTTCCCTAGCGGGAGAAAACGAGCAGTACTTC. It is translated as CSSLAGENEQYF.

The rearrangement uses TRBV7-2 and TRBJ2-2; D possibly matches TRBD1 or TRBD2 (5 bases each). CDR1 and CDR2 from the germline V gene are SGHTA and FQGNSA. Trimming stripped 4 bases from V and 1 base from J, with 13 bases between. This CDR3 is built from 16 residues. The CDR3 DNA follows: TGTGCCAGCAGCTGGGACGGGGCTCGGAACACCGGGGAGCTGTTTTTT. Protein: CASSWDGARNTGELFF.

V usage is TRBV20-1 and J usage is TRBJ1-3; D is unclear. The CDR3 has 14 amino acids. Trimming cost V 1 base and J 0 bases, with 7 bases left between them. The germline V gene has CDR1 DFQATT and CDR2 SNEGSKA (reference sequence). The CDR3 sequence: CSARVGSSGNTIYF. CDR3 DNA sequence: TGCAGTGCTAGAGTCGGTTCCTCTGGAAACACCATATATTTT.

The chain combines TRBV5-1 with TRBJ2-2; 7 bases are shared with TRBD1. V shed 0 bases and J 4 bases; nucleotides not matched to a gene: 9. Germline V gene data show CDR1 as SGHRS and CDR2 as YFSETQ. This CDR3 is 17 amino acids long. CDR3 in amino acids: CASSLGPTGVLTGELFF. CDR3 DNA sequence: TGCGCCAGCAGCTTGGGCCCCACAGGGGTCCTCACCGGGGAGCTGTTTTTT.

The chain recombines TRBV9 with TRBJ2-2; the match to TRBD1 covers 10 bases. Trimming removed 7 bases from V and 5 bases from J; junction bases left unmatched: 11. The germline V gene encodes CDR1 SGDLS and CDR2 YYNGEE. The CDR3 consists of 16 residues. For the CDR3, the DNA is TGTGCCAGCGGCCCTTTGGGACAGGGGTGGACCGGGGAGCTGTTTTTT. Translated, it gives CASGPLGQGWTGELFF. Looking up the rest from reference TRBV9 and TRBJ2-2 gives the full variable domain: DSGVTQTPKHLITATGQRVTLRCSPRSGDLSVYWYQQSLDQGLQFLIQYYNGEERAKGNILERFSAQQFPDLHSELNLSSLELGDSALYFCASGPLGQGWTGELFFGEGSRLTVL.

A few counts support this clonotype. The genes are TRBV28 and TRBJ1-1; maybe TRBD1 (6 bases). V was cut by 10 bases and J by 4 bases, with 13 bases left in between. This CDR3 region has 12 residues. Germline V gene data show CDR1 as MDHEN and CDR2 as SYDVKM. The DNA of the CDR3 is TGTGCCACCTCAGGGGTTGGCACTGAAGCTTTCTTT. Translation gives CATSGVGTEAFF.